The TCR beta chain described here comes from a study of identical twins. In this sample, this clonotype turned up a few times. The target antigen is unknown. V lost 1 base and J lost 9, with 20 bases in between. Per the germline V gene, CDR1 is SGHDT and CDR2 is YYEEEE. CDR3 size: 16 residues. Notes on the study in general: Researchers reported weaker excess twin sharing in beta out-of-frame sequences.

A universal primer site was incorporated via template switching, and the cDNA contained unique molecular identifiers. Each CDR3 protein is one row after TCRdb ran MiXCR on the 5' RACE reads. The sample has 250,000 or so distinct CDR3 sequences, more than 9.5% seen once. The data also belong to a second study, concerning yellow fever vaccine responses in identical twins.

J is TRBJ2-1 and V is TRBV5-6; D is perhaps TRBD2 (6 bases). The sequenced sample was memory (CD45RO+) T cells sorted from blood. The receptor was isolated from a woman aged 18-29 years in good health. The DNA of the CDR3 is TGTGCCAGCAGCTTGTGGACCTCGGGAGAGGAGGGTGAGCAGTTCTTC. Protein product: CASSLWTSGEEGEQFF.